These T cell receptor beta chains were read from a single sample in a study of shared clonotypes between healthy human individuals. Clones were read by immunoSEQ multiplex PCR, and TCRdb kept only the in-frame ones, dropping some. The sample shows 2 million to 2.5 million clones, 90% to 97% of them seen only once. Source material: naive CD4+ T cells sorted from blood. These receptors were obtained from a man aged 18-30 years in good health. Each CDR3 is given with its conserved first and last residue. The order of the fields is D gene, J gene, clone size, V gene, CDR3 protein, CDR3 DNA. The D gene is left open where the match is weak. Only part of the rows carry a size: once, few, many, or a class if the clone is expanded.

-	TRBJ1-1	once	TRBV2	CASSQGTEAFF	TGTGCCAGCAGTCAGGGCACTGAAGCTTTCTTT
TRBD1	TRBJ1-3	-	TRBV6-1	CASRGDRLSGNTIYF	TGTGCCAGCAGAGGGGACAGGCTCTCTGGAAACACCATATATTTT
-	TRBJ1-1	-	TRBV9	CASSTTGLSTEAFF	TGTGCCAGCAGCACCACAGGGTTAAGCACTGAAGCTTTCTTT
-	TRBJ2-6	-	TRBV19	CASRTTLGGANVLTF	TGTGCCAGTCGGACTACCCTCGGTGGGGCCAACGTCCTGACTTTC
-	TRBJ2-7	-	TRBV21-1	CASSGPYEQYF	TGTGCCAGCAGCGGACCCTACGAGCAGTACTTC
-	TRBJ1-3	-	TRBV4-1	CASSQTGSKFSGNTIYF	TGCGCCAGCAGCCAAACCGGGTCTAAATTCTCTGGAAACACCATATATTTT
-	TRBJ1-5	-	TRBV19	CASSEKTSNQPQHF	TGTGCCAGTAGTGAAAAGACGAGCAATCAGCCCCAGCATTTT
TRBD2	TRBJ2-1	-	TRBV2	CASTRRREGDEQFF	TGTGCCAGCACCCGAAGGCGGGAGGGCGATGAGCAGTTCTTC
TRBD1	TRBJ2-5	-	TRBV6-5	CASSPGQGRETQYF	TGTGCCAGCAGCCCGGGACAGGGGAGAGAGACCCAGTACTTC
-	TRBJ1-3	once	TRBV5-1	CASSLGGGNTIYF	TGCGCCAGCAGCTTGGGAGGAGGAAACACCATATATTTT
-	TRBJ1-3	-	TRBV5-4	CASSSTASGNTIYF	TGTGCCAGCAGCTCAACGGCCTCTGGAAACACCATATATTTT
-	TRBJ1-6	-	TRBV7-9	CASSSLAPTYNSPLHF	TGTGCCAGCAGCTCGCTGGCCCCAACCTATAATTCACCCCTCCACTTT
-	TRBJ2-5	once	TRBV7-2	CASTLTINSQETQYF	TGTGCCAGCACCTTAACGATCAACTCCCAAGAGACCCAGTACTTC
-	TRBJ1-4	-	TRBV19	CASSISGSNEKLFF	TGTGCCAGTAGTATCTCCGGGTCTAATGAAAAACTGTTTTTT
-	TRBJ1-1	-	TRBV4-1	CASSPPGYTEAFF	TGCGCCAGCAGCCCCCCAGGGTACACTGAAGCTTTCTTT
-	TRBJ1-6	-	TRBV7-3	CASSLSRAYNSPLHF	TGTGCCAGCAGCTTAAGTAGAGCCTATAATTCACCCCTCCACTTT
-	TRBJ2-7	-	TRBV6-5	CASSYSRQLYEQYF	TGTGCCAGCAGTTACTCGAGACAGCTATACGAGCAGTACTTC
-	TRBJ2-2	-	TRBV5-1	CASSLAMGELFF	TGCGCCAGCAGCTTGGCCATGGGGGAGCTGTTTTTT
TRBD1	TRBJ2-1	-	TRBV2	CASSLDRGRGSSYNEQFF	TGTGCCAGCAGTTTGGACAGGGGCAGGGGGAGCTCCTACAATGAGCAGTTCTTC
-	TRBJ1-1	-	TRBV10-3	CAIRGARQGRDTEAFF	TGTGCCATCAGAGGGGCCCGTCAGGGAAGAGACACTGAAGCTTTCTTT
-	TRBJ1-2	-	TRBV5-6	CASSLPTAEVNGYTF	TGTGCCAGCAGCTTGCCAACAGCAGAGGTGAATGGCTACACCTTC
TRBD1	TRBJ2-7	once	TRBV27	CASSLPGTVGEQYF	TGTGCCAGCAGTCTCCCCGGGACAGTCGGCGAGCAGTACTTC
-	TRBJ1-6	-	TRBV10-3	CAISESVSDNSPLHF	TGTGCCATCAGTGAGTCGGTCAGCGATAATTCACCCCTCCACTTT
-	TRBJ2-5	-	TRBV5-1	CASSLGVTVAGETQYF	TGCGCCAGCAGCTTGGGGGTGACAGTAGCTGGCGAGACCCAGTACTTC
-	TRBJ1-4	-	TRBV7-9	CASSSFPFGEKLFF	TGTGCCAGCAGCTCATTCCCCTTTGGTGAAAAACTGTTTTTT
-	TRBJ2-3	-	TRBV5-1	CASSPGAGGTDTQYF	TGCGCCAGCAGCCCCGGGGCCGGAGGGACAGATACGCAGTATTTT
TRBD1	TRBJ2-7	-	TRBV18	CASSRLLTGTAYEQYF	TGTGCCAGCTCACGACTACTAACCGGGACAGCCTACGAGCAGTACTTC
-	TRBJ1-5	-	TRBV28	CASTGAEQPQHF	TGTGCCAGCACAGGGGCCGAGCAGCCCCAGCATTTT
-	TRBJ2-2	-	TRBV7-9	CASSSGGRTGTGELFF	TGTGCCAGCAGCTCCGGAGGGAGGACGGGGACCGGGGAGCTGTTTTTT
TRBD1	TRBJ1-2	-	TRBV28	CASGGTGVILYGYTF	TGTGCCAGCGGAGGGACAGGGGTCATACTCTATGGCTACACCTTC
-	TRBJ2-1	-	TRBV4-1	CASSHLTYNEQFF	TGCGCCAGCAGCCATCTAACCTACAATGAGCAGTTCTTC
-	TRBJ1-4	-	TRBV5-1	CASSLGGLGTNEKLFF	TGCGCCAGCAGCTTGGGTGGATTGGGAACTAATGAAAAACTGTTTTTT